The T cell receptor (beta chain) described here comes from a study of T cell changes during pregnancy in multiple sclerosis (dated 2019 in TCRdb). A note on the overall study: The study examined how the T cell repertoire changed over the course of pregnancy in women with multiple sclerosis.

Receptors were amplified or captured by the immunoSEQ multiplex PCR assay. Here the immuneACCESS table is served through TCRdb, limited to in-frame sequences with V and J called. Missing clones are a known gap in these copies; in checked studies unresolved V genes cover under half, and the rest lacks a known reason. A total of tens of thousands of clones appear in this sample, less than 95% of them only once. Around 2% of the sample is taken by the ten largest. As regards this clone: Its antigen is unknown. Since the CDR3 does not end with the conserved phenylalanine or tryptophan, this likely comes from a read error. The DNA is left out, because the CDR3 cannot be placed on it with certainty; the CDR3 is given as TCRdb lists it.

CDR1 and CDR2 (GTSNPN, SVGIG) derive from the germline V gene (reference sequence). The length of the CDR3 is 16 amino acids, counting both ends. The specimen was peripheral blood, collected in the first trimester of pregnancy. The rearrangement joined TRBV30 to TRBJ2-7; the listed D gene, TRBD1, was not tested against the DNA. The sequence came from a female donor in good health, enrolled as a control in a pregnancy study. The encoded CDR3 is CAWSVAPGQASGGVLL.